This TCR beta chain originates from a study of brain T cells in children with intractable seizures. The method was immunoSEQ multiplex PCR; TCRdb's version includes in-frame clones alone and lacks a portion of them. The profile shows 75,000 to 80,000 clones, just over 90% of them singletons. Germline V CDR1 and CDR2: SGHVS, FQNEAQ. V was shortened by 7 bases and J by 1 base, with 16 bases between the two germline ends. The CDR3 totals 16 residues. The chain joins TRBV7-8 to TRBJ2-2; no reliable D call. Sample: peripheral blood, taken at surgery. This sequence was found in a boy less than two years old with tuberous sclerosis and intractable seizures. CDR3 in DNA: TGTGCCAGCAATAGATCGCGCAGAAAGAACACCGGGGAGCTGTTTTTT. Protein product: CASNRSRRKNTGELFF. Full variable domain (missing parts from reference TRBV7-8 and TRBJ2-2): GAGVSQSPRYKVAKRGQDVALRCDPISGHVSLFWYQQALGQGPEFLTYFQNEAQLDKSGLPSDRFFAERPEGSVSTLKIQRTQQEDSAVYLCASNRSRRKNTGELFFGEGSRLTVL.